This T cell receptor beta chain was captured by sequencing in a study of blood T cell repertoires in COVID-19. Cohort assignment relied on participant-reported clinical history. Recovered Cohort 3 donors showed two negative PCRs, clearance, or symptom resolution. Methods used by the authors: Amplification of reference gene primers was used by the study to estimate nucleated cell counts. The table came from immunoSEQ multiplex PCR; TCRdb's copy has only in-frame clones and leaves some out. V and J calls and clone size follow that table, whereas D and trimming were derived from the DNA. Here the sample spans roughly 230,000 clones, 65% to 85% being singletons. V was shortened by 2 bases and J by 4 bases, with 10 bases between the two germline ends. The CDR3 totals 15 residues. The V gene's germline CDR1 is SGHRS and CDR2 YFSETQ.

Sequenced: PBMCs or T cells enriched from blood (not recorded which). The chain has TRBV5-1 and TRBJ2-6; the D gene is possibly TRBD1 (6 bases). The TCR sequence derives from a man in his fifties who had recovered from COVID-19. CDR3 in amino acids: CASSFAGEGANVLTF. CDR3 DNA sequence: TGCGCCAGCAGCTTCGCAGGGGAAGGGGCCAACGTCCTGACTTTC.